Each of the 18 T cell receptor beta chains below was sequenced from the same sample in a study of blood T cell repertoires in COVID-19. The repertoire was sequenced with immunoSEQ multiplex PCR; TCRdb's copy has only in-frame clones and lacks some. The table shows about 140,000 clones, with about 86% occurring only once. Sequencing used peripheral blood. Receptors were obtained from a woman aged 60-75 years with acute or convalescent COVID-19.

This chain connects TRBV24-1 to TRBJ2-3; 7 bases agree with TRBD1. CDR1 is KGHDR, CDR2 SFDVKD, per germline. Losses at the gene ends were 3 bases for V and 6 bases for J; bases not matched to a gene: 11. The CDR3 is 16 amino acids. CDR3 nucleotides: TGTGCCACCAGTGATCCGGGACAGCCCCCGGCGGATACGCAGTATTTT. This gives the protein CATSDPGQPPADTQYF.

The chain is built from TRBV12-3 or TRBV12-4 and TRBJ1-1, with TRBD1 matching 7 bases. CDR3 length: 12 residues. The V segment lost 4 bases and the J segment 4 bases; nucleotides outside the gene matches: 0. DNA for the CDR3: TGTGCCAGCAGTTGGGACAGCACTGAAGCTTTCTTT. Its protein is CASSWDSTEAFF.

CDR3 protein: CASNDAGRGYTF. The DNA for the CDR3 is TGTGCCAGCAACGACGCGGGGCGCGGCTACACCTTC. J is TRBJ1-2 and V is TRBV6-5; TRBD1 is a possible D gene (5 bases). The germline V and J ends were trimmed by 7 bases and 8 bases, with 14 bases remaining between them. Germline assignment: CDR1 MNHEY and CDR2 SVGAGI. CDR3 length: 12 amino acids.

The V and J genes are TRBV5-3 and TRBJ1-3, with a possible D match to TRBD1 (6 bases). TRBV5-3 is sorted into the ORF group, with uncertain function. This CDR3 has 19 amino acids. Trimming shortened V by 0 bases and J by 3 bases, and 22 bases separated the two germline ends. The CDR3 sequence: CARSLVGQGSGSVGNTIYF. In DNA, the CDR3 is TGTGCCAGAAGCTTGGTGGGGCAGGGGAGTGGGTCAGTTGGAAACACCATATATTTT.

The chain is built from TRBV5-4 and TRBJ2-3, with D perhaps matching TRBD1 (5 bases). In germline, CDR1 is SGHNT, CDR2 YYREEE (reference sequence). V was trimmed by 0 bases and J by 0 bases, leaving 8 bases between them. The CDR3 has 15 residues. The CDR3 reads CASSLGQGSTDTQYF. In nucleotides, the CDR3 is TGTGCCAGCAGCTTGGGGCAGGGTAGCACAGATACGCAGTATTTT.

This clone was found once. The chain carries TRBV9 and TRBJ2-1, with 7 bases aligning to TRBD2. V shed 2 bases and J 0 bases; nucleotides not matched to a gene: 2. This CDR3 region has 15 residues. The germline V gene encodes CDR1 SGDLS and CDR2 YYNGEE. Here the CDR3 reads CASSVGTNSYNEQFF. CDR3 nucleotide sequence: TGTGCCAGCAGCGTTGGGACTAACTCCTACAATGAGCAGTTCTTC.

The chain is built from TRBV19 and TRBJ2-1, with TRBD2 as a possible D gene (6 bases). In germline, CDR1 is LNHDA, CDR2 SQIVND (reference sequence). This CDR3 region has 16 residues. V lost 0 bases and J lost 7, with 16 bases in between. The CDR3 DNA sequence: TGTGCCAGTAGTATAGATCTGGCCGGGAGAGAAAATGAGCAGTTCTTC. It is translated as CASSIDLAGRENEQFF. Variable domain in full (rest from reference TRBV19 and TRBJ2-1): DGGITQSPKYLFRKEGQNVTLSCEQNLNHDAMYWYRQDPGQGLRLIYYSQIVNDFQKGDIAEGYSVSREKKESFPLTVTSAQKNPTAFYLCASSIDLAGRENEQFFGPGTRLTVL.

V and J are TRBV9 and TRBJ1-4; D not resolved. This CDR3 is built from 13 residues. CDR1 and CDR2 (germline): SGDLS, YYNGEE. Trimming pared 3 bases from V and 3 bases from J, leaving 6 bases between. CDR3 sequence reads: CASSDQSNEKLFF. The CDR3 bases are TGTGCCAGCAGCGATCAGTCTAATGAAAAACTGTTTTTT.

The V and J genes are TRBV5-4 and TRBJ1-1, with no clear D. This CDR3 contains 15 residues. Germline lookup yields CDR1 SGHNT and CDR2 YYREEE (reference sequence). The V end lost 2 bases, the J end lost 1 base, and 12 bases lay between the germline ends. CDR3: CASSFELEANTEAFF. The CDR3 coding sequence is TGTGCCAGCAGCTTCGAGTTGGAGGCGAACACTGAAGCTTTCTTT. Together with reference TRBV5-4 and TRBJ1-1, the CDR3 gives the full variable domain: ETGVTQSPTHLIKTRGQQVTLRCSSQSGHNTVSWYQQALGQGPQFIFQYYREEENGRGNFPPRFSGLQFPNYSSELNVNALELDDSALYLCASSFELEANTEAFFGQGTRLTVV.

This chain connects TRBV7-9 to TRBJ2-1; D perhaps matches TRBD2 (5 bases). The CDR3 spans 14 residues. V lost 8 bases and J 4 bases, leaving 15 bases between the germline ends. The germline V gene has CDR1 SEHNR and CDR2 FQNEAQ (reference sequence). The CDR3 protein is CASGARGSYNEQFF. In nucleotides, the CDR3 is TGTGCCAGCGGCGCTAGAGGGAGTTACAATGAGCAGTTCTTC.

CDR3 in amino acids: CAVKGAGGPVVDTQYF. As DNA, the CDR3 is TGTGCCGTTAAAGGGGCGGGAGGGCCCGTAGTGGATACGCAGTATTTT. V usage is TRBV2 and J usage is TRBJ2-3; TRBD2 aligns across 9 bases. The CDR3 is 16 residues long. J lost 6 bases, V lost 11 bases, and 18 bases had no gene match. The germline V gene encodes CDR1 SNHLY and CDR2 FYNNEI.

The chain is built from TRBV7-9 and TRBJ2-3; TRBD2 aligns across 11 bases. Germline trimming cut 1 base from V and 4 bases from J; bases unmatched to any gene: 7. Germline V gene lookup returns CDR1 SEHNR and CDR2 FQNEAQ (reference sequence). CDR3 length equals 17 residues. Here the CDR3 reads CASSLVPSGRWADTQYF. As DNA, the CDR3 is TGTGCCAGCAGCTTAGTGCCTAGCGGGAGGTGGGCAGATACGCAGTATTTT.

The chain recombines TRBV28 with TRBJ2-7, with a weak D call TRBD1 (6 bases). The V and J ends lost 2 bases and 2 bases respectively, with 10 bases between them. The CDR3 totals 14 residues. The germline gives CDR1 MDHEN, CDR2 SYDVKM. The CDR3 DNA follows: TGTGCCAGCAGTTTAATCCAGGGGCCCTACGAGCAGTACTTC. It codes for CASSLIQGPYEQYF. Full variable domain (remainder filled in from reference TRBV28 and TRBJ2-7): DVKVTQSSRYLVKRTGEKVFLECVQDMDHENMFWYRQDPGLGLRLIYFSYDVKMKEKGDIPEGYSVSREKKERFSLILESASTNQTSMYLCASSLIQGPYEQYFGPGTRLTVT.

V is TRBV7-9 and J is TRBJ2-1; no firm D call. The CDR3 covers 13 residues. The ends were cut back, 1 base at V and 7 bases at J, with 8 bases in the middle. Germline CDR1 is SEHNR and CDR2 is FQNEAQ (reference sequence). The CDR3 spells CASSLDLRNEQFF. CDR3 nucleotides: TGTGCCAGCAGCTTAGATCTCAGGAATGAGCAGTTCTTC.

The V and J genes are TRBV12-3 or TRBV12-4 and TRBJ1-1; D is undetermined. This CDR3 comprises 12 residues. The ends were cut back, 5 bases at V and 3 bases at J, with 7 bases in the middle. The CDR3 coding sequence is TGTGCCAGCAGTCTTTCGTACACTGAAGCTTTCTTT. Its protein is CASSLSYTEAFF.

V usage is TRBV30 and J usage is TRBJ1-1, with 7 bases identical to TRBD1. Per the germline V gene, CDR1 is GTSNPN and CDR2 is SVGIG (reference sequence). V trimming: 2 bases; J trimming: 4 bases; junction bases outside the gene matches: 10. The CDR3 totals 15 residues. In nucleotides, the CDR3 is TGTGCCTGGAGTCGGACAGGTGGTGGGGGCACTGAAGCTTTCTTT. Its translation: CAWSRTGGGGTEAFF. Full variable domain (missing parts from reference TRBV30 and TRBJ1-1): SQTIHQWPATLVQPVGSPLSLECTVEGTSNPNLYWYRQAAGRGLQLLFYSVGIGQISSEVPQNLSASRPQDRQFILSSKKLLLSDSGFYLCAWSRTGGGGTEAFFGQGTRLTVV.

V is TRBV27 and J is TRBJ1-2; D ambiguous. V was clipped by 8 bases and J by 8 bases, with 18 bases between them. The germline V gene encodes CDR1 MNHEY and CDR2 SMNVEV (reference sequence). This CDR3 has 13 residues. The CDR3 DNA is TGTGCCAGCTGGATGCCCGGAGTAAGGGGCTACACCTTC. It yields the protein CASWMPGVRGYTF.

Worth noting for this clone: Other DNA variants within this sample encode the same CDR3. The V call is TRBV6-5, the J call TRBJ2-3, with 11 positions matching TRBD2. The CDR3 is 15 amino acids. Germline lookup yields CDR1 MNHEY and CDR2 SVGAGI. Unmatched junction bases numbered 4, after V lost 6 bases and J lost 2 bases. CDR3 DNA sequence: TGTGCCAGCAGAGGGACTAGCGGCTTCACAGATACGCAGTATTTT. Its translation: CASRGTSGFTDTQYF.